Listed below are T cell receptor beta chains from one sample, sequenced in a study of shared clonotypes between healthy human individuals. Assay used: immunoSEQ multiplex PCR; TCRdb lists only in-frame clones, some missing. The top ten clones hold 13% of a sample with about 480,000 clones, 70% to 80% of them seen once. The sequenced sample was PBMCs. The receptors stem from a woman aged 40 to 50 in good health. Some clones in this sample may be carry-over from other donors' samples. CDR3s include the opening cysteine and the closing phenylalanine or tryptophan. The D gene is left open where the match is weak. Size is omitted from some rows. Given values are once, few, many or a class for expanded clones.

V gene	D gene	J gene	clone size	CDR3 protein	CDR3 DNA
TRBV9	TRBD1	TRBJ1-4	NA	CASSASGQGLEKLFF	TGTGCCAGCAGCGCATCGGGACAGGGGTTGGAAAAACTGTTTTTT
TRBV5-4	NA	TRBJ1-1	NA	CASSLGPNTEAFF	TGTGCCAGCAGCTTGGGTCCGAACACTGAAGCTTTCTTT
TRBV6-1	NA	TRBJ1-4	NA	CASSWGGQVNEKLFF	TGTGCCAGCAGTTGGGGGGGACAAGTTAATGAAAAACTGTTTTTT
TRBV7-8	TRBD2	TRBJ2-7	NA	CASSLATSGGPYEQYF	TGTGCCAGCAGCTTAGCGACTAGCGGGGGCCCCTACGAGCAGTACTTC
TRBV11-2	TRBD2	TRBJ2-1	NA	CASSSLRGVPKSEQFF	TGTGCCAGCAGCTCCCTTCGGGGGGTCCCGAAGTCTGAGCAGTTCTTC
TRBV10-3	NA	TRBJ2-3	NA	CAINSGADTQYF	TGTGCCATCAATAGCGGCGCAGATACGCAGTATTTT
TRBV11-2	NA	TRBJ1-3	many	CASSSMSRANTIYF	TGTGCCAGCAGCTCTATGTCCAGGGCGAACACCATATATTTT
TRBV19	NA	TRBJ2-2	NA	CASTPGGLDTGELFF	TGTGCCAGCACCCCTGGAGGGTTGGACACCGGGGAGCTGTTTTTT
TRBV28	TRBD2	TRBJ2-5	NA	CASSRLAGGQETQYF	TGTGCCAGCAGCCGACTAGCGGGAGGCCAAGAGACCCAGTACTTC
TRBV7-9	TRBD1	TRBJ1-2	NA	CASSPDRDRGYTF	TGTGCCAGCAGCCCAGACCGGGACAGGGGCTACACCTTC
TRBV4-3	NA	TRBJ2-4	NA	CASSQVVGRDIQYF	TGCGCCAGCAGCCAAGTGGTTGGAAGGGACATTCAGTACTTC
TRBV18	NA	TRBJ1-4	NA	CASSPSGRPKATNEKLFF	TGTGCCAGCTCACCCTCCGGGAGGCCGAAGGCAACTAATGAAAAACTGTTTTTT
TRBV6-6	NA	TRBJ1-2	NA	CASSYSQGLYNYGYTF	TGTGCCAGCAGTTACAGTCAGGGGCTGTATAACTATGGCTACACCTTC
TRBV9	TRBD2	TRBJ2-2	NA	CASSDDPSGSATGELFF	TGTGCCAGCAGCGACGATCCTAGCGGGAGTGCCACCGGGGAGCTGTTTTTT
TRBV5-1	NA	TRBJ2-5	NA	CASSSQGGPQETQYF	TGCGCCAGCAGCTCCCAGGGAGGACCCCAAGAGACCCAGTACTTC
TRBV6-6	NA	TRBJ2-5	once	CASSLDSDQETQYF	TGTGCCAGCAGTCTGGACAGCGATCAAGAGACCCAGTACTTC
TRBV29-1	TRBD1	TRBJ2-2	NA	CSVEDRDRNTGELFF	TGCAGCGTTGAAGACCGGGACAGAAACACCGGGGAGCTGTTTTTT
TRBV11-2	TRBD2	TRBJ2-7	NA	CASSPAGGSYEQYF	TGTGCCAGCAGCCCCGCGGGAGGGTCCTACGAGCAGTACTTC
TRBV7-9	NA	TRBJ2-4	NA	CASSPDTNIQYF	TGTGCCAGCAGCCCCGACACAAACATTCAGTACTTC
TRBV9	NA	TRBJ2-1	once	CASSVFGRYNEQFF	TGTGCCAGCAGCGTATTCGGGAGATACAATGAGCAGTTCTTC
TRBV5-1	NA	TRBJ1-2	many	CASSLDAGDEGYTF	TGCGCCAGCAGCTTGGACGCGGGGGACGAAGGCTACACCTTC
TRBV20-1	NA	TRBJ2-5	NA	CSPAGAETQYF	TGCAGTCCTGCTGGGGCAGAGACCCAGTACTTC
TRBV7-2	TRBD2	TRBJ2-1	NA	CASSLDGGGRDEQFF	TGTGCCAGCAGCCTGGATGGCGGGGGAAGGGATGAGCAGTTCTTC
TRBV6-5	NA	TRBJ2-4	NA	CASSYSGPLAKNIQYF	TGTGCCAGCAGTTACTCGGGGCCCCTAGCCAAAAACATTCAGTACTTC
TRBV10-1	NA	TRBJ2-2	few	CASSDASPTGELFF	TGCGCCAGCAGTGATGCCTCCCCCACCGGGGAGCTGTTTTTT
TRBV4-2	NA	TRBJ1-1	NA	CASSQQRVNTEAFF	TGTGCCAGCAGCCAGCAGAGGGTCAACACTGAAGCTTTCTTT
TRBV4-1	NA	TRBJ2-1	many	CASSQDREQFF	TGCGCCAGCAGCCAAGACAGGGAGCAGTTCTTC
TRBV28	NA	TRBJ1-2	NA	CASSIPGTDLYGYTF	TGTGCCAGCAGTATCCCCGGGACTGACCTCTATGGCTACACCTTC
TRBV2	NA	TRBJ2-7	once	CASSVEGSSYEQYF	TGTGCCAGCAGTGTGGAGGGGTCCTCCTACGAGCAGTACTTC
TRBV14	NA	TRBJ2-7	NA	CASSPKGVKQYF	TGTGCCAGCAGCCCCAAAGGGGTAAAGCAGTACTTC
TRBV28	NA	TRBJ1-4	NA	CASSPPAGAFKLFF	TGTGCCAGCAGCCCCCCCGCGGGAGCCTTTAAACTGTTTTTT
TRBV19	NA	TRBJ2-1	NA	CASSTPMGSYNEQFF	TGTGCCAGTAGTACTCCCATGGGCTCCTACAATGAGCAGTTCTTC
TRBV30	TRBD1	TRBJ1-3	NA	CAWMSLGQSSGNTIYF	TGTGCCTGGATGTCGTTGGGACAGAGCTCTGGAAACACCATATATTTT
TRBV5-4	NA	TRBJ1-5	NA	CASSLGGSGSNQPQHF	TGTGCCAGCAGCTTGGGGGGTTCGGGGTCTAATCAGCCCCAGCATTTT
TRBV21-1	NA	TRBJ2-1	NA	CASSKVGGPSKNEQFF	TGTGCCAGCAGCAAAGTAGGCGGGCCATCGAAAAATGAGCAGTTCTTC
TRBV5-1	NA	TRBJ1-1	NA	CASRVLGAPETEAFF	TGCGCCAGCAGGGTTCTGGGGGCGCCAGAAACTGAAGCTTTCTTT
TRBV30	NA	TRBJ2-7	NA	CAWSSGWEQYF	TGTGCCTGGAGCTCCGGCTGGGAGCAGTACTTC
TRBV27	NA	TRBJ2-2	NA	CASSFGQGRASTGELFF	TGTGCCAGCAGTTTTGGGCAGGGGAGGGCGTCCACCGGGGAGCTGTTTTTT
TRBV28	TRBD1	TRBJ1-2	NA	CASSSPGQGWYGYTF	TGTGCCAGCAGTTCTCCGGGACAGGGTTGGTATGGCTACACCTTC
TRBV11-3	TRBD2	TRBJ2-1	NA	CASSLGAGGAYNEQFF	TGTGCCAGCAGCTTAGGAGCGGGAGGGGCCTACAATGAGCAGTTCTTC
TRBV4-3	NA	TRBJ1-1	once	CASSQVPGEGEAFF	TGCGCCAGCAGCCAAGTTCCGGGGGAGGGTGAAGCTTTCTTT
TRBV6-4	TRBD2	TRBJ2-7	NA	CASSREDGYEQYF	TGTGCCAGCAGTCGGGAGGACGGCTACGAGCAGTACTTC
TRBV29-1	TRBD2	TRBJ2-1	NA	CSVTGIAGGRHNEQFF	TGCAGCGTAACGGGAATAGCGGGAGGGCGTCACAATGAGCAGTTCTTC
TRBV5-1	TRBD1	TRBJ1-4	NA	CASSLLTIGTGGRPTNEKLFF	TGCGCCAGCAGCTTACTCACAATTGGGACAGGGGGCCGACCCACCAATGAAAAACTGTTTTTT
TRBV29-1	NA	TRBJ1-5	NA	CSVGDRSNQPQHF	TGCAGCGTTGGTGACCGCAGCAATCAGCCCCAGCATTTT
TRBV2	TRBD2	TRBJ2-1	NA	CASSDSNSGIQQFF	TGTGCCAGCAGTGATTCGAATAGCGGGATTCAGCAGTTCTTC
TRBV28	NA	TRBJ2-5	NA	CASRFSGHPTQETQYF	TGTGCCAGCAGGTTCTCGGGACATCCGACCCAAGAGACCCAGTACTTC
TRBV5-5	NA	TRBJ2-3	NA	CASSPTDIGPDTQYF	TGTGCCAGCAGCCCGACCGATATCGGGCCAGATACGCAGTATTTT
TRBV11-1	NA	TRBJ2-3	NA	CASSSRFSDTQYF	TGTGCCAGCAGCTCTCGCTTTTCGGATACGCAGTATTTT
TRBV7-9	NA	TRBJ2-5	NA	CASSLDREGPVGTQYF	TGTGCCAGCAGTCTGGACAGGGAGGGTCCTGTAGGGACCCAGTACTTC
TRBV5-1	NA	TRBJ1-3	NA	CASSLAGAGNTIYF	TGCGCCAGCAGCTTGGCAGGGGCTGGAAACACCATATATTTT